The T cell receptor beta chain under discussion was sequenced for a study of blood T cell repertoires in COVID-19. Study-wide context: Samples came from the United States, Italy and Spain, spanning acute and convalescent COVID-19. T cells, B-cell-depleted T cells, or PBMCs supplied cDNA or gDNA.

Residents of under 25 US areas, aged about 18 to 95 years, made up the participants. Authors' data handling: How many nucleated cells were present was estimated from reference gene primer amplification. The assay was immunoSEQ multiplex PCR, and TCRdb's table has in-frame clones only and misses some. V, J and clone size are those of that table, while D and trimming were read from the DNA. This sample yields some 380,000 clones, of which approximately 91% are seen a single time; more than 2% belongs to the top ten. This clone came up a few times. V lost 5 bases and J lost 8; bases outside the gene matches: 6. In germline, CDR1 is PRHDT, CDR2 FYEKMQ (reference sequence). The CDR3 sequence is 14 residues long.

Sequenced input: PBMCs or T cells enriched from blood (not recorded which). The receptor was isolated from a woman in her 40s with acute COVID-19. The rearrangement links TRBV13 to TRBJ1-6, with 7 bases matching TRBD1. The CDR3 nucleotides are TGTGCCAGCAGCCGGAACAGGGGTGATTCACCCCTCCACTTT. It codes for CASSRNRGDSPLHF.